This TCR beta chain was observed in a study of blood T cell repertoires in COVID-19. The protocol was immunoSEQ multiplex PCR, while the TCRdb copy is restricted to in-frame clones and leaves out a portion. The sample records about 200,000 clones, 85% being singletons. The J segment lost 4 bases and the V segment lost 0 bases, leaving 3 bases of the junction unmatched. The CDR3 extends over 14 amino acids. Germline CDR1 reads SGDLS; CDR2 reads YYNGEE. The clonotype was recovered from a man aged 35-49 years who had recovered from COVID-19. The rearrangement joins TRBV9 to TRBJ2-7, with TRBD2 matching over 8 bases. The sequenced material came from PBMCs or T cells enriched from blood (not recorded which). Written as DNA, the CDR3 is TGTGCCAGCAGCGTAGGAGCGGGAGAGTACGAGCAGTACTTC. Protein product: CASSVGAGEYEQYF. The full variable domain, its missing parts supplied by reference TRBV9 and TRBJ2-7, is DSGVTQTPKHLITATGQRVTLRCSPRSGDLSVYWYQQSLDQGLQFLIQYYNGEERAKGNILERFSAQQFPDLHSELNLSSLELGDSALYFCASSVGAGEYEQYFGPGTRLTVT.